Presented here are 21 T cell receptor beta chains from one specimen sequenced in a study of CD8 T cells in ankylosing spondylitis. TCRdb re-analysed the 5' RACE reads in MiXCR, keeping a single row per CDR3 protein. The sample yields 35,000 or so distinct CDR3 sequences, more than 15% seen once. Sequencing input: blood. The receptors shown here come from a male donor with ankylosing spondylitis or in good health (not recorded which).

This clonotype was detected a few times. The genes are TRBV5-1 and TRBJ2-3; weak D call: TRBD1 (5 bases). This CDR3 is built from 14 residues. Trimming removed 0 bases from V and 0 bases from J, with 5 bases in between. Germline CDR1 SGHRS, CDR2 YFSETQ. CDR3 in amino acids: CASSLEGSTDTQYF. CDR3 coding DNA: TGCGCCAGCAGCTTGGAGGGGAGCACAGATACGCAGTATTTT.

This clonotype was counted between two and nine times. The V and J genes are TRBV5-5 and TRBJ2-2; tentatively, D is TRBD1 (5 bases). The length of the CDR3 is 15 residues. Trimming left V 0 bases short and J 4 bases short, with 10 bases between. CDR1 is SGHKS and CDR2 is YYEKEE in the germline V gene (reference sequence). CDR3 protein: CASSLAQGGTGELFF. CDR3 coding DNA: TGTGCCAGCAGCTTGGCCCAGGGCGGCACCGGGGAGCTGTTTTTT.

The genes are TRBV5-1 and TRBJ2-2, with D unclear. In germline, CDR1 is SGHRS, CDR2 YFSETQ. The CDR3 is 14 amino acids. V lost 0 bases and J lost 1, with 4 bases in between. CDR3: CASSLDRNTGELFF. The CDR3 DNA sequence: TGCGCCAGCAGCTTGGACAGGAACACCGGGGAGCTGTTTTTT. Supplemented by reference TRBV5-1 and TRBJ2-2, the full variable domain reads KAGVTQTPRYLIKTRGQQVTLSCSPISGHRSVSWYQQTPGQGLQFLFEYFSETQRNKGNFPGRFSGRQFSNSRSEMNVSTLELGDSALYLCASSLDRNTGELFFGEGSRLTVL.

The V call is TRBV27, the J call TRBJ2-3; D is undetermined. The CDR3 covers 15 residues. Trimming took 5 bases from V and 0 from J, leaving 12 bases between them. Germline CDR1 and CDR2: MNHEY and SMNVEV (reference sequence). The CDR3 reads CASSDGRLSTDTQYF. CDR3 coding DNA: TGTGCCAGCAGTGATGGGCGACTTAGCACAGATACGCAGTATTTT.

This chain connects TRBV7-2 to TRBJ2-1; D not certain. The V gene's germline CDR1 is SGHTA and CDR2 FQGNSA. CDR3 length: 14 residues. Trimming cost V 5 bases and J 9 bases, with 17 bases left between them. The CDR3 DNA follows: TGTGCCAGCAGCCTAAACGCCCGTATAAGTGAGCAGTTCTTC. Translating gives CASSLNARISEQFF.

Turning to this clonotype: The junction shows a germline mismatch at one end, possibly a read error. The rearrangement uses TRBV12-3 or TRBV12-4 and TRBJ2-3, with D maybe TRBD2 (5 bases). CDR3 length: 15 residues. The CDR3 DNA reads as TGTGCCAGCAGCACGGGGTGGACGCTCACATATACGCAGTATTTT. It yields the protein CASSTGWTLTYTQYF.

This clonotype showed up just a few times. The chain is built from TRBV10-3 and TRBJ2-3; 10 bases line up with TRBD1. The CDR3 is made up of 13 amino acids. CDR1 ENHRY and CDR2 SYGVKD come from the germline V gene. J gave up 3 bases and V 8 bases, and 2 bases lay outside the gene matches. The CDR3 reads CAIGGQGTDTQYF. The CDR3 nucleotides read TGTGCCATCGGGGGACAGGGGACAGATACGCAGTATTTT.

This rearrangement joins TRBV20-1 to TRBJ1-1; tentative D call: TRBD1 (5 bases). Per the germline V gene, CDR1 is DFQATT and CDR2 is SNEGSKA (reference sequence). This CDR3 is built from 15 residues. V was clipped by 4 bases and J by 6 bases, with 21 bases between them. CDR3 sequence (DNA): TGCAGTGCTAACCAACGGTGGGGCGTGGGAGCTGAAGCTTTCTTT. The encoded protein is CSANQRWGVGAEAFF.

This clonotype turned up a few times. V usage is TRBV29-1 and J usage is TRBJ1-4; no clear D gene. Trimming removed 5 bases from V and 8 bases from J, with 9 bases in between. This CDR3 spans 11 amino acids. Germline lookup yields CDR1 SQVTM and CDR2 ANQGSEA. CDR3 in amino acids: CSVYTEEKLFF. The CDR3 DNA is TGCAGCGTTTACACGGAGGAAAAACTGTTTTTT.

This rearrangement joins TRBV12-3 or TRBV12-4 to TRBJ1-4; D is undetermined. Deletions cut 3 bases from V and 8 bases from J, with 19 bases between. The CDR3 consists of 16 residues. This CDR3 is CASSFRKDPRSEKLFF. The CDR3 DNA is TGTGCCAGCAGTTTTAGGAAGGACCCTAGGAGCGAAAAACTGTTTTTT.

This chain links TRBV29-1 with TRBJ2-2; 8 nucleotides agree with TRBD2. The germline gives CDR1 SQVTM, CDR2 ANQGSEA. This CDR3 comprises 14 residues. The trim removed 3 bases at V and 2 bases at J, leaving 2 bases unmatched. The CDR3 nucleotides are TGCAGCGTTGACAGCGGGGGCAACACCGGGGAGCTGTTTTTT. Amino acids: CSVDSGGNTGELFF.

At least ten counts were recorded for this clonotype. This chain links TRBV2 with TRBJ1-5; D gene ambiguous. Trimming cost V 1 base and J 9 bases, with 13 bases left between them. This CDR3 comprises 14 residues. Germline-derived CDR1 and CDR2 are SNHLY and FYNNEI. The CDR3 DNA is TGTGCCAGCAGTGAAGACTATCTGGGAAGGCCCCAGCATTTT. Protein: CASSEDYLGRPQHF.

The CDR3 loop reads CSAKWAGGQETQYF. Written as DNA, the CDR3 is TGCAGTGCTAAGTGGGCCGGAGGCCAAGAGACCCAGTACTTC. V is TRBV20-1 and J is TRBJ2-5; perhaps TRBD2 as D (5 bases). This CDR3 contains 14 residues. Deletions cut 4 bases from V and 1 base from J, with 13 bases between. Germline V CDR1 and CDR2: DFQATT, SNEGSKA (reference sequence).

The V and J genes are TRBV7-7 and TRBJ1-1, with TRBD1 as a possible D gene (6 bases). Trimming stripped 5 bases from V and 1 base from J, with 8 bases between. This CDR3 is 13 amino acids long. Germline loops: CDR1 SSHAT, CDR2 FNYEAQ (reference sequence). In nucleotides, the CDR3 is TGTGCCAGCAGCGCGGACAGGAACACTGAAGCTTTCTTT. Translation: CASSADRNTEAFF.

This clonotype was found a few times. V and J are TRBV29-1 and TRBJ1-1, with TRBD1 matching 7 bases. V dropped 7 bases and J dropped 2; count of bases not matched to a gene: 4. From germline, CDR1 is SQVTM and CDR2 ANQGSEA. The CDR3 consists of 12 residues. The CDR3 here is CSGRQGNTEAFF. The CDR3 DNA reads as TGCAGCGGAAGACAGGGCAACACTGAAGCTTTCTTT.

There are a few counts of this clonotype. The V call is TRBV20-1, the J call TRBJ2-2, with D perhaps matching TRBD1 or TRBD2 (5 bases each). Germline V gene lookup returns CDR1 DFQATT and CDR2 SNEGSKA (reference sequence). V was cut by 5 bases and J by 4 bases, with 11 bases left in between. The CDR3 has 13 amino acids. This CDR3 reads CSALRGFTGELFF. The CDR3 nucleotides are TGCAGTGCTCTGAGGGGATTCACCGGGGAGCTGTTTTTT.

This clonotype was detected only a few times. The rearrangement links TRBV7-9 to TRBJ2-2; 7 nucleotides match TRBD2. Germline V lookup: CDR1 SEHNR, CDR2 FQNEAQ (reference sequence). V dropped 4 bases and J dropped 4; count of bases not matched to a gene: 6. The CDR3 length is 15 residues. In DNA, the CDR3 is TGTGCCAGCAGCTCCCCAAGCGGGGTCACCGGGGAGCTGTTTTTT. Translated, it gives CASSSPSGVTGELFF.

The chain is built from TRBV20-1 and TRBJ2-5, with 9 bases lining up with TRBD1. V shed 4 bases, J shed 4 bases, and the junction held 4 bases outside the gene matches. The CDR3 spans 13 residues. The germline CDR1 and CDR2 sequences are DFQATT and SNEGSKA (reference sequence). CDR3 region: CSATQGAGETQYF. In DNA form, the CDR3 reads TGCAGTGCTACACAGGGGGCAGGAGAGACCCAGTACTTC.

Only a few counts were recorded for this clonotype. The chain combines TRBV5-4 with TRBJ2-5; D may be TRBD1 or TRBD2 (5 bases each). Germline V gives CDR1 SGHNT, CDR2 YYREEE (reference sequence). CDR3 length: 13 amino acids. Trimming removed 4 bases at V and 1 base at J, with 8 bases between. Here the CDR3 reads CASSRDVQETQYF. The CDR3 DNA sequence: TGTGCCAGCAGCCGGGACGTCCAAGAGACCCAGTACTTC.

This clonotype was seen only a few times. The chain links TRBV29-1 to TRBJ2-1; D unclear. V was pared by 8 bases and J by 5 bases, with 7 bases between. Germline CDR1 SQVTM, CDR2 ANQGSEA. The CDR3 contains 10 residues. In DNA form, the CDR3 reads TGCAGCTCTGCGAACAATGAGCAGTTCTTC. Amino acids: CSSANNEQFF.

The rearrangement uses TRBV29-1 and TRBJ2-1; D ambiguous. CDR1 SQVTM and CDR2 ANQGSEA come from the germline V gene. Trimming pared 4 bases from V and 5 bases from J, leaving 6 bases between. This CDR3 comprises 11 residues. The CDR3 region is CSVAPNNEQFF. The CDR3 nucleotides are TGCAGCGTTGCTCCGAACAATGAGCAGTTCTTC.